These 21 T cell receptor beta chains came from one sample sequenced in a study of blood T cell repertoires in COVID-19. Sequencing was performed with immunoSEQ multiplex PCR; in TCRdb, only in-frame clones are kept and a portion is missing. The table lists approximately 330,000 clones, 87% of them singletons. Specimen: peripheral blood. The receptors shown here come from a man between 25 and 39 years old with COVID-19, enrolled during active disease.

The genes are TRBV10-3 and TRBJ1-1; 11 bases are a match to TRBD1. The V gene's germline CDR1 is ENHRY and CDR2 SYGVKD. Germline trimming cut 5 bases from V and 1 base from J; bases unmatched to any gene: 3. This CDR3 is built from 15 residues. CDR3 bases: TGTGCCATCAGTCCCGGGACAGGGGGGAACACTGAAGCTTTCTTT. It specifies CAISPGTGGNTEAFF.

V is TRBV4-3 and J is TRBJ2-5; 8 bases agree with TRBD1. The CDR3 runs to 14 residues. J was trimmed by 5 bases and V by 1 base; bases with no gene match: 3. The V gene's germline CDR1 is LGHNA and CDR2 YSLEER. This chain's CDR3 is CASSQGQGFETQYF. The DNA of the CDR3 is TGCGCCAGCAGCCAAGGACAGGGGTTTGAGACCCAGTACTTC.

V is TRBV4-3 and J is TRBJ2-4; 9 bases agree with TRBD2. Looked up from germline, CDR1 is LGHNA and CDR2 is YSLEER. The length of the CDR3 is 17 residues. V lost 0 bases, J lost 10 bases, and 13 bases stayed unmatched. The CDR3 reads CASSQDWDAGGTEIQYF. The CDR3 region has the DNA TGCGCCAGCAGCCAAGATTGGGATGCGGGGGGGACCGAGATTCAGTACTTC.

This rearrangement joins TRBV3-1 (or the pseudogene TRBV3-2) to TRBJ2-2, with unresolved D. Deletions cut 1 base from V and 8 bases from J, with 8 bases between. CDR3 length equals 13 residues. Germline values: CDR1 LGHDT, CDR2 YNNKEL (reference sequence). CDR3 loop: CASSQGRRGELFF. CDR3 DNA: TGTGCCAGCAGCCAAGGACGGCGGGGGGAGCTGTTTTTT.

The chain uses TRBV2 and TRBJ1-1, with 9 bases matching TRBD1. CDR3 length equals 13 residues. J gave up 13 bases and V 3 bases, and 9 bases lay outside the gene matches. Germline values: CDR1 SNHLY, CDR2 FYNNEI. This CDR3 is CASSDGQGPSYFF. The CDR3 DNA sequence: TGTGCCAGCAGTGACGGACAGGGGCCCTCTTATTTCTTT.

The J gene is TRBJ2-3, the V gene TRBV4-2; weak D call: TRBD2 (7 bases). Germline CDR1 and CDR2: LGHNA and YNFKEQ. The CDR3 runs 16 residues. Trimming shortened V by 2 bases and J by 2 bases, and 14 bases separated the two germline ends. CDR3 region: CASSQLRGLDTDTQYF. The CDR3 DNA is TGTGCCAGCAGCCAATTGCGGGGGCTCGACACAGATACGCAGTATTTT.

V gene TRBV4-2 combines with J gene TRBJ2-7; 13 bases are shared with TRBD2. The CDR3 is 17 residues long. Germline CDR1 LGHNA, CDR2 YNFKEQ. Trimming cost V 2 bases and J 1 base; bases outside gene matches: 5. The CDR3 loop reads CASSQYSGLAGSYEQYF. The CDR3 DNA sequence: TGTGCCAGCAGCCAATATTCGGGACTAGCGGGGTCCTACGAGCAGTACTTC.

V and J are TRBV7-2 and TRBJ1-5, with TRBD1 matching over 10 bases. The CDR3 runs to 17 residues. The germline V gene has CDR1 SGHTA and CDR2 FQGNSA. J gave up 2 bases and V 4 bases, and 8 bases lay outside the gene matches. The CDR3 DNA reads TGTGCCAGCAGCTCCAGACAGGGGGCTGGGGGCAATCAGCCCCAGCATTTT. This sequence encodes CASSSRQGAGGNQPQHF.

The chain joins TRBV3-1 (or the pseudogene TRBV3-2) to TRBJ1-4, with 7 bases that match TRBD1. With 4 bases clipped from V and 6 bases from J, the junction kept 2 bases outside the gene matches. The germline V gene has CDR1 LGHDT and CDR2 YNNKEL (reference sequence). The length of the CDR3 is 13 residues. The CDR3 DNA follows: TGTGCCAGCAGCCGGGGGACAGATGAAAAACTGTTTTTT. Residues: CASSRGTDEKLFF.

This chain uses TRBV19 with TRBJ1-2, with 10 bases fitting TRBD1. The CDR3 spans 15 residues. V lost 6 bases and J lost 8; bases outside the gene matches: 12. Germline V gene lookup returns CDR1 LNHDA and CDR2 SQIVND (reference sequence). The CDR3 region has the DNA TGTGCCAGTAGGGTTAGACAGGGGGCGTCGATGGGCTACACCTTC. Translation: CASRVRQGASMGYTF.

The V and J genes are TRBV4-3 and TRBJ2-1, with 7 bases identical to TRBD1. This CDR3 is built from 15 residues. CDR1 and CDR2 (germline): LGHNA, YSLEER. V was clipped by 5 bases and J by 6 bases; unmatched bases: 10. The CDR3 is CASSEGPAGGNEQFF. Written as DNA, the CDR3 is TGCGCCAGCAGCGAAGGGCCCGCAGGGGGCAATGAGCAGTTCTTC.

The rearrangement links TRBV19 to TRBJ2-5; tentative D call: TRBD2 (6 bases). The CDR3 has 14 amino acids. CDR1 is LNHDA and CDR2 is SQIVND in the germline V gene (reference sequence). V lost 6 bases to trimming and J lost 0 bases, with 11 bases between them. DNA for the CDR3: TGTGCCAGTAGGCCGGGGAGGAACCAAGAGACCCAGTACTTC. Its protein product is CASRPGRNQETQYF.

The rearrangement joins TRBV23-1 to TRBJ1-4; 7 bases are a match to TRBD1. TRBV23-1 is reported as an ORF; its role is uncertain. J was trimmed by 2 bases and V by 1 base; bases with no gene match: 19. The CDR3 runs 21 residues. The CDR3 loop is CASSQYPAGEGARGTNEKLFF. Here the CDR3 DNA reads TGCGCCAGCAGTCAATACCCGGCAGGTGAGGGGGCGCGTGGGACTAATGAAAAACTGTTTTTT.

The chain is built from TRBV7-9 and TRBJ1-2; D possibly corresponds to TRBD1 (5 bases). Germline V CDR1 and CDR2: SEHNR, FQNEAQ (reference sequence). CDR3 length: 14 residues. V was shortened by 4 bases and J by 1 base, with 10 bases between the two germline ends. CDR3 DNA sequence: TGTGCCAGCAGCTGGTTCGACAGTAACTATGGCTACACCTTC. Protein: CASSWFDSNYGYTF.

The genes are TRBV7-2 and TRBJ1-1; 8 bases agree with TRBD1. The V gene end was trimmed by 3 bases and the J gene end by 10 bases; junction bases not matched to a gene: 7. CDR1 is SGHTA and CDR2 is FQGNSA in the germline V gene. CDR3 length: 13 amino acids. The CDR3 DNA is TGTGCCAGCAGCTTCCCCGACAGGGGAGTAGCTTTCTTT. Protein sequence: CASSFPDRGVAFF.

The rearrangement uses TRBV5-6 and TRBJ2-7, with 7 bases fitting TRBD1. The trim removed 4 bases at V and 3 bases at J, leaving 7 bases unmatched. This CDR3 is built from 14 residues. CDR1 is SGHDT and CDR2 is YYEEEE in the germline V gene. CDR3 sequence (DNA): TGTGCCAGCAGCCCGACAGGGAAATACTACGAGCAGTACTTC. As protein: CASSPTGKYYEQYF.

The chain couples TRBV29-1 to TRBJ2-7, with a tentative D call TRBD2 (5 bases). The germline V and J ends were trimmed by 4 bases and 0 bases, with 10 bases remaining between them. The CDR3 sequence is 13 residues long. Germline V gene lookup returns CDR1 SQVTM and CDR2 ANQGSEA. The CDR3 sequence is CSVGQGSSYEQYF. The CDR3 DNA reads TGCAGCGTTGGGCAAGGGAGCTCCTACGAGCAGTACTTC.

The chain recombines TRBV2 with TRBJ1-5; 11 nucleotides agree with TRBD1. Trimming removed 4 bases from V and 7 bases from J; junction bases left unmatched: 3. The CDR3 has 14 amino acids. The germline V gene has CDR1 SNHLY and CDR2 FYNNEI. The DNA of the CDR3 is TGTGCCAGCAGTGGTCGGACAGGGGGCCAGCCCCAGCATTTT. This translates into CASSGRTGGQPQHF.

DNA for the CDR3: TGTGCCAGCAGTTACCGGGACAGGTTAGACACTGAAGCTTTCTTT. Translation: CASSYRDRLDTEAFF. The chain joins TRBV6-5 to TRBJ1-1, with 8 bases aligning to TRBD1. CDR3 length: 15 amino acids. Germline-derived CDR1 and CDR2 are MNHEY and SVGAGI. V shed 2 bases and J 3 bases; nucleotides not matched to a gene: 5.

The V and J genes are TRBV7-9 and TRBJ1-1, with D possibly being TRBD1 (6 bases). Germline V gene data show CDR1 as SEHNR and CDR2 as FQNEAQ (reference sequence). V lost 6 bases to trimming and J lost 3 bases, with 14 bases between them. This CDR3 is 14 amino acids long. CDR3 bases: TGTGCCAGCAGGAAAGGGGGTTCCGACACTGAAGCTTTCTTT. It translates to CASRKGGSDTEAFF.

The V gene is TRBV4-3, the J gene TRBJ2-7; D perhaps matches TRBD1 (6 bases). The CDR3 has 16 residues. The germline CDR1 and CDR2 sequences are LGHNA and YSLEER. Trimming pared 1 base from V and 3 bases from J, leaving 16 bases between. This chain's CDR3 is CASSQARTVGYYEQYF. CDR3 coding DNA: TGCGCCAGCAGCCAAGCAAGGACAGTGGGATACTACGAGCAGTACTTC.